This TCR beta chain came from a study of shared clonotypes between healthy human individuals. Study-wide results and limits: In a few donors, about 5% of naive CD4 clonotypes appeared in common. Represented diversity, genetic and exposure-history alike, was limited by few donors.

The CDR3 runs 13 residues. Per germline, CDR1 SGHRS and CDR2 YFSETQ. The V end was cut by 4 bases, the J end by 1 base, with 8 bases between. Libraries were prepared by immunoSEQ multiplex PCR; TCRdb keeps only in-frame clonotypes and omits some of them. The sample records around 720,000 clones, around 73% being singletons. As regards this clone: As yet, its antigen is unknown.

Researchers partitioned CD4+ cells into CD45RA+ naive and CD45RA-negative memory subsets. The source is a woman aged 25 to 39 in good health. The V gene is TRBV5-1, the J gene TRBJ1-1, with D possibly TRBD1 on 5 matching bases. Sequenced material: memory CD4+ T cells sorted from blood. Subset: CD45RA-negative fraction. CDR3 DNA sequence: TGCGCCAGCAGCGCAACAGGGAACACTGAAGCTTTCTTT. It specifies CASSATGNTEAFF.